The 21 T cell receptor beta chains below were found in one sample sequenced in a study of cytomegalovirus exposure and HLA in healthy donors. Generated by immunoSEQ multiplex PCR, the TCRdb table keeps only in-frame clones and is missing some. The sample carries some 98,000 clones, 87% recorded once. The specimen sequenced was PBMCs. These receptors originate from a man aged 18 to 35 in good health and CMV-seropositive.

The chain links TRBV19 to TRBJ1-2, with D tentatively TRBD1 (6 bases). V dropped 5 bases and J dropped 7 bases, with 17 bases sitting between them. The CDR3 loop spans 14 amino acids. CDR1 is LNHDA, CDR2 SQIVND, per germline (reference sequence). CDR3 sequence (DNA): TGTGCCAGTAGTTTCACCGGGACATTTACTGGCTACACCTTC. This translates into CASSFTGTFTGYTF.

V and J are TRBV2 and TRBJ2-5; D possibly corresponds to TRBD2 (5 bases). V shed 4 bases and J shed 2 bases, with 11 bases lying between them. There are 14 residues in the CDR3. Germline V gives CDR1 SNHLY, CDR2 FYNNEI. The CDR3 spells CASSGTYVQETQYF. CDR3 nucleotide sequence: TGTGCCAGCAGTGGGACTTACGTTCAAGAGACCCAGTACTTC.

This clone was seen once. The rearrangement links TRBV11-2 to TRBJ2-5; 7 bases match TRBD2. The CDR3 has 15 residues. The germline CDR1 and CDR2 sequences are SGHAT and FQNNGV. J was trimmed by 5 bases and V by 4 bases; bases with no gene match: 10. The CDR3 region is CASSSAGVGIETQYF. The CDR3 DNA sequence: TGTGCCAGCAGCTCGGCGGGAGTAGGTATTGAGACCCAGTACTTC.

The rearrangement links TRBV9 to TRBJ2-2; TRBD2 is a possible D gene (7 bases). Trimming pared 0 bases from V and 5 bases from J, leaving 11 bases between. The CDR3 is made up of 15 amino acids. Germline loops: CDR1 SGDLS, CDR2 YYNGEE. The CDR3 nucleotides are TGTGCCAGCAGCGTAGCCGGGGGGCTAACCGGGGAGCTGTTTTTT. It is translated as CASSVAGGLTGELFF. The whole variable domain, remainder taken from reference TRBV9 and TRBJ2-2, is DSGVTQTPKHLITATGQRVTLRCSPRSGDLSVYWYQQSLDQGLQFLIQYYNGEERAKGNILERFSAQQFPDLHSELNLSSLELGDSALYFCASSVAGGLTGELFFGEGSRLTVL.

This clone was detected only once. The rearrangement links TRBV5-1 to TRBJ1-1; 7 nucleotides match TRBD1. From germline, CDR1 is SGHRS and CDR2 YFSETQ. J lost 1 base, V lost 4 bases, and 4 bases had no gene match. CDR3 length equals 14 residues. CDR3 protein: CASSLRGENTEAFF. Written as DNA, the CDR3 is TGCGCCAGCAGCCTCAGGGGGGAGAACACTGAAGCTTTCTTT. Full variable domain (outside the CDR3, taken from reference TRBV5-1 and TRBJ1-1): KAGVTQTPRYLIKTRGQQVTLSCSPISGHRSVSWYQQTPGQGLQFLFEYFSETQRNKGNFPGRFSGRQFSNSRSEMNVSTLELGDSALYLCASSLRGENTEAFFGQGTRLTVV.

The chain has TRBV28 and TRBJ2-3; D call uncertain. With 3 bases removed from V and 0 bases from J, the gap between germline ends came to 7 bases. Germline V gene lookup returns CDR1 MDHEN and CDR2 SYDVKM. The CDR3 has 14 amino acids. The CDR3 sequence: CASSFTTSTDTQYF. The DNA for the CDR3 is TGTGCCAGCAGTTTTACGACAAGCACAGATACGCAGTATTTT.

V and J are TRBV11-3 and TRBJ2-2; possibly TRBD1 for D (5 bases). Trimming pared 4 bases from V and 6 bases from J, leaving 12 bases between. The CDR3 is 14 residues long. Germline lookup yields CDR1 SGHNT and CDR2 YENEEA. The CDR3 sequence is CASSSGNVAGELFF. In nucleotides, the CDR3 is TGTGCCAGCAGCTCAGGGAACGTGGCCGGGGAGCTGTTTTTT.

This clone has a single count. The chain combines TRBV6-1 with TRBJ2-5; 11 bases are a match to TRBD2. The CDR3 is made up of 13 amino acids. Unmatched junction bases numbered 2, after V lost 7 bases and J lost 4 bases. Per the germline V gene, CDR1 is MNHNS and CDR2 is SASEGT. The DNA for the CDR3 is TGTGCCAGCAACCTAGCGGGGGGAGAGACCCAGTACTTC. Translated: CASNLAGGETQYF.

This chain links TRBV5-1 with TRBJ2-1; 9 bases align to TRBD1. Germline CDR1 is SGHRS and CDR2 is YFSETQ. J gave up 7 bases and V 4 bases, and 9 bases lay outside the gene matches. The CDR3 length is 15 residues. The CDR3 DNA reads TGCGCCAGCAGCCCAACCGGGACAGGGCTAAATGAGCAGTTCTTC. Its translation: CASSPTGTGLNEQFF.

The chain links TRBV7-3 to TRBJ2-1; D is ambiguous. Trimming took 0 bases from V and 6 from J, leaving 3 bases between them. The germline CDR1 and CDR2 sequences are SGHTA and FQGTGA. The CDR3 loop spans 12 amino acids. CDR3 nucleotides: TGTGCCAGCAGCTTAACTAGCAATGAGCAGTTCTTC. It yields the protein CASSLTSNEQFF. Together with reference TRBV7-3 and TRBJ2-1, the CDR3 gives the full variable domain: GAGVSQTPSNKVTEKGKYVELRCDPISGHTALYWYRQSLGQGPEFLIYFQGTGAADDSGLPNDRFFAVRPEGSVSTLKIQRTERGDSAVYLCASSLTSNEQFFGPGTRLTVL.

This sequence joins TRBV5-1 and TRBJ2-1; 9 nucleotides agree with TRBD2. The CDR3 has 18 residues. Per germline, CDR1 SGHRS and CDR2 YFSETQ. V was clipped by 0 bases and J by 6 bases; unmatched bases: 13. As DNA, the CDR3 is TGCGCCAGCAGCTTGGTTGGTAGCGGGAGAACTCTTATCAATGAGCAGTTCTTC. This translates into CASSLVGSGRTLINEQFF. Variable domain in full (rest from reference TRBV5-1 and TRBJ2-1): KAGVTQTPRYLIKTRGQQVTLSCSPISGHRSVSWYQQTPGQGLQFLFEYFSETQRNKGNFPGRFSGRQFSNSRSEMNVSTLELGDSALYLCASSLVGSGRTLINEQFFGPGTRLTVL.

This clone was observed once. The V and J genes are TRBV19 and TRBJ1-1; D might be TRBD1 (6 bases). The germline gives CDR1 LNHDA, CDR2 SQIVND (reference sequence). The CDR3 is made up of 13 amino acids. Trimming shortened V by 0 bases and J by 7 bases, and 9 bases separated the two germline ends. As DNA, the CDR3 is TGTGCCAGTAGTATAGATCGGACAGTTGAAGCTTTCTTT. Encoded protein: CASSIDRTVEAFF.

The chain combines TRBV28 with TRBJ2-1; tentative D call: TRBD1 (7 bases). The germline gives CDR1 MDHEN, CDR2 SYDVKM. V gave up 7 bases and J gave up 4 bases, with 17 bases separating them. The CDR3 loop spans 15 amino acids. Here the CDR3 reads CASTPWGDRYNEQFF. The CDR3 DNA sequence: TGTGCCAGCACTCCCTGGGGGGACAGATACAATGAGCAGTTCTTC.

In its sample, this clone was seen once. V gene TRBV5-4 combines with J gene TRBJ1-2, with TRBD1 matching 9 bases. From germline, CDR1 is SGHNT and CDR2 YYREEE (reference sequence). The V segment lost 1 base and the J segment 2 bases; nucleotides outside the gene matches: 0. The CDR3 sequence is 14 residues long. The CDR3 here is CASSLTGGNYGYTF. The DNA for the CDR3 is TGTGCCAGCAGCTTGACAGGGGGCAACTATGGCTACACCTTC.

The chain joins TRBV11-2 to TRBJ2-7; 9 nucleotides align to TRBD2. Per the germline V gene, CDR1 is SGHAT and CDR2 is FQNNGV. The CDR3 is 14 residues long. V lost 5 bases to trimming and J lost 6 bases; unmatched junction nucleotides: 8. The CDR3 here is CASSPGTSPSEQYF. The CDR3 DNA reads as TGTGCCAGCAGCCCCGGGACTAGCCCCTCCGAGCAGTACTTC.

The rearrangement uses TRBV19 and TRBJ1-2; the D is unclear. V was trimmed by 9 bases and J by 3 bases, leaving 14 bases between them. The CDR3 consists of 13 residues. CDR1 is LNHDA and CDR2 is SQIVND in the germline V gene (reference sequence). CDR3 DNA: TGTGCCAGCACGCCTCAGGTGCACTATGGCTACACCTTC. This codes for CASTPQVHYGYTF.

The table lists this clone with a few counts. The gene calls are TRBV11-3 and TRBJ2-7, with 7 bases identical to TRBD1. J was trimmed by 2 bases and V by 4 bases; bases with no gene match: 11. The CDR3 totals 16 residues. From germline, CDR1 is SGHNT and CDR2 YENEEA. The CDR3 nucleotides are TGTGCCAGCAGCTCCGACAGACAGGGTGGAACCTACGAGCAGTACTTC. Translation gives CASSSDRQGGTYEQYF.

This clone was found once. The gene calls are TRBV5-6 and TRBJ2-1; 11 bases fit TRBD2. V was clipped by 4 bases and J by 8 bases; unmatched bases: 11. From germline, CDR1 is SGHDT and CDR2 YYEEEE. The CDR3 length is 16 residues. The CDR3 region is CASSQTSGGRYDEQFF. The CDR3 bases are TGTGCCAGCAGCCAAACTAGCGGGGGTAGGTATGATGAGCAGTTCTTC.

This clone came up a few times. The rearrangement joins TRBV4-1 to TRBJ2-3; 7 nucleotides match TRBD2. The CDR3 covers 14 residues. CDR1 is MGHRA and CDR2 is YSYEKL in the germline V gene. Trimming took 1 base from V and 4 from J; bases not matched to a gene: 2. CDR3 residues: CASSQGREPDTQYF. The CDR3 nucleotides are TGCGCCAGCAGCCAAGGGCGGGAGCCAGATACGCAGTATTTT.

The V gene is TRBV5-1, the J gene TRBJ1-5; TRBD1 aligns across 7 bases. The V and J ends lost 4 bases and 5 bases, in that order; junction bases with no gene match: 9. Germline CDR1 SGHRS, CDR2 YFSETQ. This CDR3 has 15 amino acids. For the CDR3, the DNA is TGCGCCAGCAGCCCCTCAGGGGGATTTTATCAGCCCCAGCATTTT. It encodes CASSPSGGFYQPQHF.

The chain links TRBV9 to TRBJ2-1, with D maybe TRBD2 (5 bases). This CDR3 is 15 amino acids long. Germline V gene data show CDR1 as SGDLS and CDR2 as YYNGEE. V was shortened by 0 bases and J by 11 bases, with 18 bases between the two germline ends. Here the CDR3 DNA reads TGTGCCAGCAGCGTAGTTGCGGAACCTCCGGGGAAGCAGTTCTTC. This sequence encodes CASSVVAEPPGKQFF.